This passage covers 30 T cell receptor beta chains from one sample sequenced in a study of neurological immune-mediated disorders. TCRdb re-derived calls from the 5' RACE reads in MiXCR, one entry per CDR3 protein. The sample consists of under 35,000 distinct CDR3 sequences, approximately 1.6% of them appearing once. The sample comprised PBMCs. Every receptor here comes from a woman between 25 and 40 years old with multiple sclerosis.

This clonotype ranks as medium-sized (0.01 to 0.1%). J is TRBJ2-1 and V is TRBV12-3 or TRBV12-4; TRBD2 agrees at 9 bases. The CDR3 spans 14 residues. J lost 4 bases, V lost 2 bases, and 0 bases had no gene match. The CDR3 loop is CASSLTSGYNEQFF. The CDR3 nucleotides are TGTGCCAGCAGTTTAACTAGCGGGTACAATGAGCAGTTCTTC.

This clonotype was detected many times. The V gene is TRBV18, the J gene TRBJ1-2; TRBD1 aligns across 7 bases. From germline, CDR1 is KGHSH and CDR2 LQKENI. The CDR3 is 12 amino acids. Unmatched junction bases numbered 7, after V lost 4 bases and J lost 11 bases. CDR3 DNA: TGTGCCAGCTCACGAGATGACAGGGAGTACACCTTC. This encodes CASSRDDREYTF.

Comment on this clonotype: Given a much more abundant clone one base away, this may be a read error. No conserved phenylalanine or tryptophan is present at the end of the CDR3, so a read error is the likely explanation. The chain is built from TRBV29-1 and TRBJ2-4; TRBD1 agrees at 8 bases. The CDR3 contains 14 residues. CDR1 is SQVTM and CDR2 is ANQGSEA in the germline V gene. Germline trimming cut 0 bases from V and 11 bases from J; bases unmatched to any gene: 9. The CDR3 sequence: CSVEDLGTGAVQYV. CDR3 sequence (DNA): TGCAGCGTTGAAGATTTGGGGACAGGAGCTGTTCAGTACGTC.

This clonotype was detected many times. The junction shows a germline mismatch at one end, possibly a read error. The V gene is TRBV20-1, the J gene TRBJ1-3; D possibly corresponds to TRBD1 (6 bases). Germline loops: CDR1 DFQATT, CDR2 SNEGSKA (reference sequence). There are 13 residues in the CDR3. The CDR3 nucleotides are TGCAGTGCGCCTCCAGGGGCTGGGAACACCATATATTTT. Amino acids: CSAPPGAGNTIYF.

This clonotype was detected ten times or more. The V and J genes are TRBV20-1 and TRBJ1-1, with 7 bases that match TRBD1. This CDR3 comprises 16 residues. The V gene end was trimmed by 3 bases and the J gene end by 11 bases; junction bases not matched to a gene: 21. CDR1 DFQATT and CDR2 SNEGSKA come from the germline V gene (reference sequence). In DNA form, the CDR3 reads TGCAGTGCTAGGCGGGAGGGGGCGGTTGGCCCCCGGGCGGCTTTCTTT. It translates to CSARREGAVGPRAAFF.

This clonotype has at least ten counts. The chain carries TRBV20-1 and TRBJ2-1; 10 bases agree with TRBD2. The germline CDR1 and CDR2 sequences are DFQATT and SNEGSKA (reference sequence). Germline trimming cut 3 bases from V and 4 bases from J; bases unmatched to any gene: 6. The CDR3 is made up of 15 amino acids. This chain's CDR3 is CSASFQRGGYNEQFF. The CDR3 DNA follows: TGCAGTGCTAGTTTCCAGCGGGGGGGATACAATGAGCAGTTCTTC.

At least ten counts were recorded for this clonotype. J is TRBJ1-1 and V is TRBV5-1; D possibly corresponds to TRBD1 (6 bases). Germline values: CDR1 SGHRS, CDR2 YFSETQ. V dropped 3 bases and J dropped 4 bases, with 13 bases sitting between them. The CDR3 is 14 amino acids. CDR3 in amino acids: CASSSDGGGTEAFF. DNA of the CDR3: TGCGCCAGCAGCTCGGACGGGGGCGGCACTGAAGCTTTCTTT. Full variable domain (remainder filled in from reference TRBV5-1 and TRBJ1-1): KAGVTQTPRYLIKTRGQQVTLSCSPISGHRSVSWYQQTPGQGLQFLFEYFSETQRNKGNFPGRFSGRQFSNSRSEMNVSTLELGDSALYLCASSSDGGGTEAFFGQGTRLTVV.

This clonotype was counted many times. The chain uses TRBV7-7 and TRBJ1-4; 7 bases agree with TRBD1. Per germline, CDR1 SSHAT and CDR2 FNYEAQ (reference sequence). Trimming at V came to 5 bases and at J to 14 bases, leaving 11 bases not matched to a gene. This CDR3 region has 13 residues. In DNA, the CDR3 is TGTGCCAGCAGCCTAACACAGGGGTCAGGGCTGTTTTTT. Protein: CASSLTQGSGLFF. The whole variable domain, remainder taken from reference TRBV7-7 and TRBJ1-4, is GAGVSQSPRYKVTKRGQDVTLRCDPISSHATLYWYQQALGQGPEFLTYFNYEAQPDKSGLPSDRFSAERPEGSISTLTIQRTEQRDSAMYRCASSLTQGSGLFFGSGTQLSVL.

This clonotype was seen many times. The V call is TRBV29-1, the J call TRBJ1-4; D gene unclear. Germline V lookup: CDR1 SQVTM, CDR2 ANQGSEA. The CDR3 is made up of 9 amino acids. V was cut by 8 bases and J by 10 bases, with 8 bases left in between. The CDR3 DNA reads TGCAGCCCCGGACCAAAACTGTTTTTT. Translated: CSPGPKLFF.

In this sample, this clonotype turned up many times. V is TRBV6-6 and J is TRBJ2-2; D not certain. CDR1 and CDR2 (germline): MNHNY, SVGAGI (reference sequence). CDR3 length equals 14 residues. V was clipped by 6 bases and J by 0 bases, with 8 bases between them. The CDR3 spells CASRQLSNTGELFF. The CDR3 nucleotides are TGTGCCAGCAGACAGCTCTCGAACACCGGGGAGCTGTTTTTT.

There are many counts of this clonotype. The chain is built from TRBV12-3 or TRBV12-4 and TRBJ2-2, with D maybe TRBD1 (7 bases). Trimming removed 7 bases at V and 0 bases at J, with 15 bases between. The CDR3 contains 16 residues. DNA of the CDR3: TGTGCCAGCACTGCGCAGGGGGGTACGAACACCGGGGAGCTGTTTTTT. Its protein product is CASTAQGGTNTGELFF.

This clonotype was detected ten times or more. CDR3 loop: CASSLDGRGHSPLHF. The CDR3 DNA is TGTGCCAGCAGCTTAGATGGTAGAGGGCATTCACCCCTCCACTTT. This chain uses TRBV7-9 with TRBJ1-6; D is undetermined. Germline assignment: CDR1 SEHNR and CDR2 FQNEAQ (reference sequence). V lost 1 base and J lost 8, with 12 bases in between. This CDR3 contains 15 residues.

This clonotype occurred many times. The conserved phenylalanine or tryptophan normally closing the CDR3 is absent here, so this likely arose from a read error. It is unclear where the CDR3 begins or ends on the DNA, so no DNA is shown, and the CDR3 is as TCRdb lists it. The chain couples TRBV20-1 to TRBJ2-7; the DNA was not used to check the table's D call, TRBD1. Per the germline V gene, CDR1 is DFQATT and CDR2 is SNEGSKA (reference sequence). Ends included, the CDR3 has 13 residues. CDR3 loop: CSATLGQGALDKI.

This clonotype was detected many times. The CDR3 region has the DNA TGTGCCAGCAGTCAGTTCAGGGGATCCTACACCTTC. Its protein product is CASSQFRGSYTF. V gene TRBV12-3 or TRBV12-4 combines with J gene TRBJ1-2; D perhaps matches TRBD1 (6 bases). With 5 bases removed from V and 10 bases from J, the gap between germline ends came to 14 bases. This CDR3 contains 12 residues.

This clonotype was detected many times. The chain is built from TRBV7-2 and TRBJ2-1; D unresolved. The CDR3 totals 13 residues. Trimming removed 1 base from V and 7 bases from J, with 8 bases in between. Germline V gene data show CDR1 as SGHTA and CDR2 as FQGNSA. CDR3 amino acids: CASSLVAGNEQFF. For the CDR3, the DNA is TGTGCCAGCAGCTTAGTAGCCGGAAATGAGCAGTTCTTC.

There are many counts of this clonotype. The chain uses TRBV20-1 and TRBJ1-1; 7 bases are shared with TRBD1. The junction had 2 bases not matched to a gene; V was cut back by 0 bases and J by 1 base. CDR3 size: 14 residues. The germline V gene has CDR1 DFQATT and CDR2 SNEGSKA (reference sequence). The CDR3 spells CSAREWTGNTEAFF. CDR3 in DNA: TGCAGTGCTAGAGAATGGACAGGGAACACTGAAGCTTTCTTT.

At least ten counts were recorded for this clonotype. The chain links TRBV5-1 to TRBJ2-2, with a weak D call TRBD2 (5 bases). V was clipped by 4 bases and J by 5 bases, with 15 bases between them. Germline CDR1 and CDR2: SGHRS and YFSETQ. The length of the CDR3 is 15 residues. CDR3 nucleotides: TGCGCCAGCAGCGCAAAGATCGGGGTGACCGGGGAGCTGTTTTTT. It is translated as CASSAKIGVTGELFF. The complete variable domain, with remaining parts taken from reference TRBV5-1 and TRBJ2-2, reads KAGVTQTPRYLIKTRGQQVTLSCSPISGHRSVSWYQQTPGQGLQFLFEYFSETQRNKGNFPGRFSGRQFSNSRSEMNVSTLELGDSALYLCASSAKIGVTGELFFGEGSRLTVL.

The table lists this clonotype with many counts. The chain recombines TRBV28 with TRBJ1-5, with D hard to call. The ends were cut back, 8 bases at V and 0 bases at J, with 5 bases in the middle. The length of the CDR3 is 12 residues. Germline V CDR1 and CDR2: MDHEN, SYDVKM. CDR3 residues: CASHYSNQPQHF. CDR3 in DNA: TGTGCCAGCCACTATAGCAATCAGCCCCAGCATTTT.

This clonotype has ten or more counts. The V and J genes are TRBV20-1 and TRBJ2-3; D possibly corresponds to TRBD2 (5 bases). CDR3 length: 11 residues. Looked up from germline, CDR1 is DFQATT and CDR2 is SNEGSKA (reference sequence). V lost 2 bases and J 7 bases, leaving 7 bases between the germline ends. The CDR3 is CSARLGNTQYF. CDR3 nucleotides: TGCAGTGCTAGACTCGGGAATACGCAGTATTTT.

This clonotype was recorded at least ten times. The genes are TRBV7-9 and TRBJ1-1; maybe TRBD1 (6 bases). V was pared by 2 bases and J by 4 bases, with 14 bases between. The CDR3 has 15 amino acids. The germline V gene has CDR1 SEHNR and CDR2 FQNEAQ (reference sequence). DNA for the CDR3: TGTGCCAGCAGCTTATCCCCTCCAGGGGTCACTGAAGCTTTCTTT. It yields the protein CASSLSPPGVTEAFF.

This clonotype was counted many times. The V call is TRBV6-6, the J call TRBJ1-5; D perhaps matches TRBD1 (5 bases). The germline gives CDR1 MNHNY, CDR2 SVGAGI (reference sequence). The CDR3 totals 17 residues. The germline V and J ends were trimmed by 6 bases and 4 bases, with 22 bases remaining between them. Here the CDR3 reads CASRPGTATNFNQPQHF. The CDR3 DNA sequence: TGTGCCAGCAGGCCCGGGACGGCGACCAATTTTAATCAGCCCCAGCATTTT.

In this sample, this clonotype turned up many times. The J gene is TRBJ1-1, the V gene TRBV21-1; the D call of TRBD1 is as the table states it, not checked on the DNA. TRBV21-1 is described as a pseudogene. This CDR3 has 16 residues. In DNA, the CDR3 is TGTGCCAGCAGCAAAGGGGGGACAGGGGAAGGGACTGAAGCTTTCTTT. Amino acids: CASSKGGTGEGTEAFF.

This clonotype was recorded at least ten times. V is TRBV20-1 and J is TRBJ2-5, with a tentative D call TRBD2 (6 bases). Trimming pared 3 bases from V and 4 bases from J, leaving 21 bases between. The CDR3 extends over 16 amino acids. In germline, CDR1 is DFQATT, CDR2 SNEGSKA (reference sequence). The CDR3 protein is CSASDVAGREGETQYF. CDR3 nucleotide sequence: TGCAGTGCTAGTGACGTCGCGGGACGAGAGGGAGAGACCCAGTACTTC.

This clonotype was counted ten times or more. The gene calls are TRBV28 and TRBJ2-5; D gene ambiguous. Germline CDR1 is MDHEN and CDR2 is SYDVKM. The CDR3 length is 10 residues. Trimming took 7 bases from V and 5 from J, leaving 5 bases between them. CDR3 amino acids: CASMGETQYF. Here the CDR3 DNA reads TGTGCCAGCATGGGGGAGACCCAGTACTTC.

This clonotype was seen many times. The chain couples TRBV20-1 to TRBJ2-7; TRBD1 or TRBD2 may be the D gene (5 bases each). The CDR3 runs to 11 residues. CDR1 DFQATT and CDR2 SNEGSKA come from the germline V gene (reference sequence). The V end lost 3 bases, the J end lost 6 bases, and 9 bases lay between the germline ends. Here the CDR3 reads CSARRGSEQYF. The CDR3 nucleotides are TGCAGTGCTAGGAGGGGCTCCGAGCAGTACTTC.

This clonotype was counted many times. The rearrangement joins TRBV12-3 or TRBV12-4 to TRBJ1-2; the D gene is possibly TRBD1 (5 bases). The CDR3 is 14 amino acids. V lost 3 bases to trimming and J lost 1 base, with 9 bases between them. The DNA of the CDR3 is TGTGCCAGCAGTTTTTTGGGGGTTAACTATGGCTACACCTTC. Its translation is CASSFLGVNYGYTF.

This clonotype came up many times. The CDR3 end shows no conserved phenylalanine or tryptophan, and so a read error is likely. This chain connects TRBV27 to TRBJ1-2; D is perhaps TRBD1 (5 bases). The CDR3 loop spans 13 amino acids. Germline loops: CDR1 MNHEY, CDR2 SMNVEV (reference sequence). V lost 3 bases and J lost 2, with 7 bases in between. The CDR3 nucleotides read TGTGCCAGCAGTTTCGAGGGGAACTATGGCTACACCGGC. This codes for CASSFEGNYGYTG.

This clonotype was recorded at least ten times. The chain links TRBV7-2 to TRBJ1-5, with 7 nucleotides matching TRBD1. This CDR3 contains 14 residues. Germline CDR1 and CDR2: SGHTA and FQGNSA. The junction had 7 bases not matched to a gene; V was cut back by 5 bases and J by 6 bases. DNA for the CDR3: TGTGCCAGCAGCACAAGACAGGGCAGTCAGCCCCAGCATTTT. Protein: CASSTRQGSQPQHF. Together with reference TRBV7-2 and TRBJ1-5, the CDR3 gives the full variable domain: GAGVSQSPSNKVTEKGKDVELRCDPISGHTALYWYRQSLGQGLEFLIYFQGNSAPDKSGLPSDRFSAERTGGSVSTLTIQRTQQEDSAVYLCASSTRQGSQPQHFGDGTRLSIL.

This clonotype was observed at least ten times. The gene calls are TRBV12-3 or TRBV12-4 and TRBJ2-3; D remains unclear. The CDR3 loop spans 13 amino acids. V shed 3 bases and J shed 9 bases, with 13 bases lying between them. This CDR3 is CASSLSPPATQYF. CDR3 DNA: TGTGCCAGCAGTTTGAGCCCCCCGGCGACGCAGTATTTT.

This clonotype was recorded many times. V usage is TRBV5-6 and J usage is TRBJ2-1; 7 bases line up with TRBD2. V dropped 1 base and J dropped 8; count of bases not matched to a gene: 3. From germline, CDR1 is SGHDT and CDR2 YYEEEE. The CDR3 runs to 13 residues. CDR3 bases: TGTGCCAGCAGCTTGAGGACTAGTCATGAGCAGTTCTTC. Amino acids: CASSLRTSHEQFF.